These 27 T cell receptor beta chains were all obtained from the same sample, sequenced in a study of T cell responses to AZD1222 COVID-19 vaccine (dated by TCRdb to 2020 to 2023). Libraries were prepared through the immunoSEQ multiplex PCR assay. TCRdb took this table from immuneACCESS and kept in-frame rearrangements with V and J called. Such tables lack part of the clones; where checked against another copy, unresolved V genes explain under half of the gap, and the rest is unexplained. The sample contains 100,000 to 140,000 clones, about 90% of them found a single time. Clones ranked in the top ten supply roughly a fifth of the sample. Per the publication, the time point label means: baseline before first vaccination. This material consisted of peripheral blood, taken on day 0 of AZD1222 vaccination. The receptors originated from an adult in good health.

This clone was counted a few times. In DNA, the CDR3 is TGCAGCGTTGAAGATGGGGCAGGGGCGGCCAATGAGCAGTTCTTC. This gives the protein CSVEDGAGAANEQFF. The V gene is TRBV29-1, the J gene TRBJ2-1; D may be TRBD1 (6 bases). The CDR3 runs 15 residues. Per germline, CDR1 SQVTM and CDR2 ANQGSEA. V was cut by 0 bases and J by 6 bases, with 15 bases left in between.

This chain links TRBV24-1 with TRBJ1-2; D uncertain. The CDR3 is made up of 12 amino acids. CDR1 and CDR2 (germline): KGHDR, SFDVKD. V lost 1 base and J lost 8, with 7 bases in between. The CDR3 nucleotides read TGTGCCACCAGTGATTTCAGTGGGGGCTACACCTTC. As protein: CATSDFSGGYTF.

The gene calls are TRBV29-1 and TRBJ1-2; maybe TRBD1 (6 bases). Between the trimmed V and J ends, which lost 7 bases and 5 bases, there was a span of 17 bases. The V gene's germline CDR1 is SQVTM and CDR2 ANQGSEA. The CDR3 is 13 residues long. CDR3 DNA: TGCAGCGCAGGGGATAGACAGAGATATGGCTACACCTTC. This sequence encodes CSAGDRQRYGYTF.

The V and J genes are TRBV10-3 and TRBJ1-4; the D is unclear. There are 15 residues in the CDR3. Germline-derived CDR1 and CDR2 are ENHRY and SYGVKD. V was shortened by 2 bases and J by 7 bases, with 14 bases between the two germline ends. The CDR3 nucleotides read TGTGCCATCAGTGAGACGGGCCGGGGTGGTGAAAAACTGTTTTTT. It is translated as CAISETGRGGEKLFF.

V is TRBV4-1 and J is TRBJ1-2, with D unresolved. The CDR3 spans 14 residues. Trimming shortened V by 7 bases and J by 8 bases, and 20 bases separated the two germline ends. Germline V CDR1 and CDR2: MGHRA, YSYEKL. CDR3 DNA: TGCGCCAGCAAGCCTGTGGGGAATTGGGGAGGCTACACCTTC. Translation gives CASKPVGNWGGYTF.

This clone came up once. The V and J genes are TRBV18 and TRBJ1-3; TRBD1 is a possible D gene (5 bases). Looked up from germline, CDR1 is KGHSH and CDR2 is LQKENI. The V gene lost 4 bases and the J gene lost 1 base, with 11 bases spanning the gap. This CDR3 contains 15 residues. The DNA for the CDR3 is TGTGCCAGCTCACACCTACAGGAGTCTGGAAACACCATATATTTT. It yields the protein CASSHLQESGNTIYF.

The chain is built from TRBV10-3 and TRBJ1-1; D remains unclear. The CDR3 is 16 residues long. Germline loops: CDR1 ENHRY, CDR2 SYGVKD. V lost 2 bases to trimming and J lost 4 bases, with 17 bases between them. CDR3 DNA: TGTGCCATCAGTGAGACCCCAACCGTGTTAGTCACTGAAGCTTTCTTT. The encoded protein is CAISETPTVLVTEAFF.

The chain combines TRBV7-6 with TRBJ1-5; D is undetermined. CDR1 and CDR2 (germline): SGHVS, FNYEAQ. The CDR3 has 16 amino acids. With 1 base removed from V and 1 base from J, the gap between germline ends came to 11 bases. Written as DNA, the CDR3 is TGTGCCAGCAGCTTAGAGGAGACAAGGAGCAATCAGCCCCAGCATTTT. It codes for CASSLEETRSNQPQHF.

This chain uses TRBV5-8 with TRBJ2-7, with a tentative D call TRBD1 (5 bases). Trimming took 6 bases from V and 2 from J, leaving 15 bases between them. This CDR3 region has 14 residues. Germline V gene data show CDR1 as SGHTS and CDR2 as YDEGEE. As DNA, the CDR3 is TGTGCCAGCATCCCCTCACCAGGGACCTACGAGCAGTACTTC. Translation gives CASIPSPGTYEQYF.

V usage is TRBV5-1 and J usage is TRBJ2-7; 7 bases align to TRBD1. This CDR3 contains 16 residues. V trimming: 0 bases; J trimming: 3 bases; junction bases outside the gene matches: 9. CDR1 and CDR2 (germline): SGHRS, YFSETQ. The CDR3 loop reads CASSLALDRAHYEQYF. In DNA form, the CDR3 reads TGCGCCAGCAGCTTGGCTCTCGACAGGGCGCACTACGAGCAGTACTTC.

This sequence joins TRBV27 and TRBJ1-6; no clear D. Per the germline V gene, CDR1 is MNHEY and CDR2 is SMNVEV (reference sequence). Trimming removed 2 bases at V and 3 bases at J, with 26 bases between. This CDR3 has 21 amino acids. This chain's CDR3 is CASSLVSAGELAWGYNSPLHF. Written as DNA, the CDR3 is TGTGCCAGCAGTTTAGTATCGGCGGGTGAGTTAGCATGGGGCTATAATTCACCCCTCCACTTT.

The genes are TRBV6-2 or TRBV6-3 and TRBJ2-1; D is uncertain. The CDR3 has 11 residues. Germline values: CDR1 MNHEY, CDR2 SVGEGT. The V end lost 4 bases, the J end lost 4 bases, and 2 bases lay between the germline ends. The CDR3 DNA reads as TGTGCCAGCAGTTGGTACAATGAGCAGTTCTTC. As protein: CASSWYNEQFF.

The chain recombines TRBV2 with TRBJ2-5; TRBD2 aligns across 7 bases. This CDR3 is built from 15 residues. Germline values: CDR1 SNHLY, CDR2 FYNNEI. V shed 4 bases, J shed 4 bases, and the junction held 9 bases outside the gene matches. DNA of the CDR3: TGTGCCAGCAGTGCTCAGGCGGGGGAGGGAGAGACCCAGTACTTC. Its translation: CASSAQAGEGETQYF.

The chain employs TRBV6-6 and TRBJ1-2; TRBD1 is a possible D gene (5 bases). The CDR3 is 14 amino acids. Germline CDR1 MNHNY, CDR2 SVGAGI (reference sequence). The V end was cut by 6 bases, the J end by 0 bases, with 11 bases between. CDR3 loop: CASRSQGTNYGYTF. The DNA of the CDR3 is TGTGCCAGCAGGTCGCAGGGTACTAACTATGGCTACACCTTC.

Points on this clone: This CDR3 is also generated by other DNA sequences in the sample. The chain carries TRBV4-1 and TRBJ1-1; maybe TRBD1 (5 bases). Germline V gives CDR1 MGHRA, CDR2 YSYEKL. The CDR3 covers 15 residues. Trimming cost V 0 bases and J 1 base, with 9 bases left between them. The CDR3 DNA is TGCGCCAGCAGCCAAGACAGGGAGGGGAACACTGAAGCTTTCTTT. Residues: CASSQDREGNTEAFF.

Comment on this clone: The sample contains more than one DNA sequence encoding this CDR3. In DNA, the CDR3 is TGTGCCAGCAGCCAGGGAGCAACTGAAGCTTTCTTT. Amino acids: CASSQGATEAFF. The chain joins TRBV3-1 (or the pseudogene TRBV3-2) to TRBJ1-1; unclear D gene. The CDR3 contains 12 residues. CDR1 is LGHDT and CDR2 is YNNKEL in the germline V gene (reference sequence). The ends were cut back, 3 bases at V and 5 bases at J, with 7 bases in the middle.

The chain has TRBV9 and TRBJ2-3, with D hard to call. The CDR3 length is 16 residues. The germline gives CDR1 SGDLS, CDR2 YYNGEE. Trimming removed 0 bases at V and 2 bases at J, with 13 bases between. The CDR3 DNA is TGTGCCAGCAGCGTAGGCCCAACCCTAAACACAGATACGCAGTATTTT. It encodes CASSVGPTLNTDTQYF.

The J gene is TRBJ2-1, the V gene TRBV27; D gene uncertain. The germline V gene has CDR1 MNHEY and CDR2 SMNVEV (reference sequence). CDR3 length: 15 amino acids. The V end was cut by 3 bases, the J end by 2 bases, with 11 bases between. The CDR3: CASSLWFSPYNEQFF. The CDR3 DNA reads TGTGCCAGCAGTTTGTGGTTCTCTCCCTACAATGAGCAGTTCTTC.

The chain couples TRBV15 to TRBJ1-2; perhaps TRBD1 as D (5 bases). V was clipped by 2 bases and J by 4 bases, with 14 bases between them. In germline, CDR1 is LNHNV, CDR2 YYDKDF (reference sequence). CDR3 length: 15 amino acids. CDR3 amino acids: CATSRQSGTFYGYTF. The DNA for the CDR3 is TGTGCCACCAGCAGACAGAGCGGGACTTTCTATGGCTACACCTTC.

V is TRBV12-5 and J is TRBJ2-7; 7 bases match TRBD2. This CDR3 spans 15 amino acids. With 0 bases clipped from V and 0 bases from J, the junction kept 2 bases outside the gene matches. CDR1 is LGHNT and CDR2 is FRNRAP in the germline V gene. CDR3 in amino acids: CASGLVAGTSYEQYF. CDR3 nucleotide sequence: TGTGCTAGTGGTTTGGTAGCGGGGACCTCCTACGAGCAGTACTTC.

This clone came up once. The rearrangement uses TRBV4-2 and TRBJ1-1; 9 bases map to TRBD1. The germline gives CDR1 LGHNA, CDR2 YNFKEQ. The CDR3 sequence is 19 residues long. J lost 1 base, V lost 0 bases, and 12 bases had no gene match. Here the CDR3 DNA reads TGTGCCAGCAGCCAAGAATCGGGGACAGGGTTCTGGGGGAACACTGAAGCTTTCTTT. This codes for CASSQESGTGFWGNTEAFF.

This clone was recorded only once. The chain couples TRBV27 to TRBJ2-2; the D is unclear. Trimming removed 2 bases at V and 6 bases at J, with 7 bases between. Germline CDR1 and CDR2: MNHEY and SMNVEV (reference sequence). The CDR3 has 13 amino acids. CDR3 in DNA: TGTGCCAGCAGTTTAGTCTTTCCCGGGGAGCTGTTTTTT. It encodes CASSLVFPGELFF.

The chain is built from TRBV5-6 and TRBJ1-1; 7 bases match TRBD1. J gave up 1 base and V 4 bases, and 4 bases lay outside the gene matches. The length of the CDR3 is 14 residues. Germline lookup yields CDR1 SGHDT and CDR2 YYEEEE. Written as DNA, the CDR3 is TGTGCCAGCAGCCTCAGGGGGAGGAACACTGAAGCTTTCTTT. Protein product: CASSLRGRNTEAFF.

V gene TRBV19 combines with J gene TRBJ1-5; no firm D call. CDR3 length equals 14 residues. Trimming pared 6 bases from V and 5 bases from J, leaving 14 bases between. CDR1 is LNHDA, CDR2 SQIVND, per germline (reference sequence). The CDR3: CASSNNGPHQPQHF. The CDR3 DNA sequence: TGTGCCAGTAGCAACAACGGACCCCATCAGCCCCAGCATTTT.

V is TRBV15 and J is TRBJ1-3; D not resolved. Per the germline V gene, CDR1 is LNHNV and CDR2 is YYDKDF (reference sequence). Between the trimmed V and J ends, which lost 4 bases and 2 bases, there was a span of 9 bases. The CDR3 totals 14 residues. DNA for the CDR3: TGTGCCACCAGCACAAACAATGCTGGAAACACCATATATTTT. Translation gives CATSTNNAGNTIYF.

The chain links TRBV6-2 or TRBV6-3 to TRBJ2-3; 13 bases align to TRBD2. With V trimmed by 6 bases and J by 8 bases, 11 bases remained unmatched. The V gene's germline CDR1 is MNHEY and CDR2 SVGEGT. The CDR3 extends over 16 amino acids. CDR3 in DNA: TGTGCCAGCAGCTCCACTAGCGGGGGGGCCCGGGGTACGCAGTATTTT. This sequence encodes CASSSTSGGARGTQYF.

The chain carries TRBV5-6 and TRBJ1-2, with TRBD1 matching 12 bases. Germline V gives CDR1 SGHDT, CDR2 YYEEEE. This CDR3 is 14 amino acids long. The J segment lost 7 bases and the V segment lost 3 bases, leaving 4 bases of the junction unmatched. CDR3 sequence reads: CASSWDRGQSGYTF. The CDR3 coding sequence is TGTGCCAGCAGCTGGGACAGGGGGCAGTCTGGCTACACCTTC.